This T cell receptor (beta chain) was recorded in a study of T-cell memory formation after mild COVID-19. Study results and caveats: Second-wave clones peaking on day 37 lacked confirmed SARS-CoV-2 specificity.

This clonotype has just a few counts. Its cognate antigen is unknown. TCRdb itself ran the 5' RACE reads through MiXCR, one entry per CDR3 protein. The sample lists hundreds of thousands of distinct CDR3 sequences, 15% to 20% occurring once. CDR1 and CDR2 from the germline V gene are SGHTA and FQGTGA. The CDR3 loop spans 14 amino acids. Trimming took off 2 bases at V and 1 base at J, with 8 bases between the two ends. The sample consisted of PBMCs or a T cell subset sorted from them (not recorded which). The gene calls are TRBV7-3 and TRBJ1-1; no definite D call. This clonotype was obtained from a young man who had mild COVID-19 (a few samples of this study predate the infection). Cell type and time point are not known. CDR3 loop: CASSLVHRNTEAFF. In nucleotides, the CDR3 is TGTGCCAGCAGCTTAGTTCACCGGAACACTGAAGCTTTCTTT.